This TCR beta chain was found in a study of CD8 T cells in ankylosing spondylitis. Study conclusions and caveats: Seemingly characteristic of ankylosing spondylitis blood was a TCR beta motif consisting of several highly homologous variants.

In regard to this clonotype: Its specificity is not known.

TCRdb itself ran the 5' RACE reads through MiXCR, one entry per CDR3 protein. This sample has 750,000 to 850,000 distinct CDR3 sequences, with approximately 12% found just once. The sequencing input was blood, either unsorted or a sorted T cell fraction (not recorded which). The TCR originated in a male donor with ankylosing spondylitis.

CDR3 sequence reads: CASSYRRTELAPQHF. The DNA of the CDR3 is TGTGCCAGCAGTTACAGACGGACAGAGCTAGCGCCCCAGCATTTT. The chain employs TRBV6-5 and TRBJ1-5, with D possibly TRBD1 on 6 matching bases. Germline assignment: CDR1 MNHEY and CDR2 SVGAGI. The CDR3 sequence is 15 residues long. The ends were cut back, 2 bases at V and 9 bases at J, with 17 bases in the middle.